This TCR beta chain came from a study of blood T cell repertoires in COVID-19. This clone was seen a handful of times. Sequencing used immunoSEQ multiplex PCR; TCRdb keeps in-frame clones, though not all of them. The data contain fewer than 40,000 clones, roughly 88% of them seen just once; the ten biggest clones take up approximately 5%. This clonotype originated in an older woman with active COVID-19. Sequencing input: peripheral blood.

The CDR3 loop reads CASSDSPNTEAFF. The CDR3 DNA sequence: TGTGCCAGCTCGGACAGCCCGAACACTGAAGCTTTCTTT. The chain joins TRBV18 to TRBJ1-1; perhaps TRBD1 as D (6 bases). The CDR3 totals 13 residues. V was clipped by 6 bases and J by 1 base, with 9 bases between them. Germline-derived CDR1 and CDR2 are KGHSH and LQKENI. Using reference TRBV18 and TRBJ1-1 for the parts outside the CDR3, the full variable domain is NAGVMQNPRHLVRRRGQEARLRCSPMKGHSHVYWYRQLPEEGLKFMVYLQKENIIDESGMPKERFSAEFPKEGPSILRIQQVVRGDSAAYFCASSDSPNTEAFFGQGTRLTVV.